These T cell receptor beta chains were read from a single sample in a study of blood T cell repertoires in COVID-19. The method was immunoSEQ multiplex PCR; TCRdb's version includes in-frame clones alone and lacks a portion of them. Found here are roughly 210,000 clones, about 88% of them singletons; the top ten hold around 1.6%. The sequenced material came from peripheral blood. The receptors here all came from a man aged 70-80 years with acute or convalescent COVID-19. Both conserved end residues are part of each CDR3. A D gene is named only where the DNA matches it firmly. Rows may omit the clone size; those that give it use once, few, many or a size class.

V: TRBV9; D: TRBD2; J: TRBJ2-2; size: once; DNA: TGTGCCAGCAGCGAGGGACTAGCGGGAGGGCCGGAGTCCGGGGAGCTGTTTTTT; CDR3: CASSEGLAGGPESGELFF
V: TRBV11-2; D: NA; J: TRBJ1-1; size: NA; DNA: TGTGCCAGCAGCTTTCTCTGGGGGGGAACTGAAGCTTTCTTT; CDR3: CASSFLWGGTEAFF
V: TRBV15; D: NA; J: TRBJ2-7; size: once; DNA: TGTGCCACCAGCAGAGATGCTGGGCTCTCCGAGCAGTACTTC; CDR3: CATSRDAGLSEQYF
V: TRBV5-1; D: TRBD1; J: TRBJ2-7; size: NA; DNA: TGCGCCAGCAGCTTATCAGGGGGCACAAGCTACGAGCAGTACTTC; CDR3: CASSLSGGTSYEQYF
V: TRBV10-2; D: TRBD2; J: TRBJ2-1; size: NA; DNA: TGCGCCAGCAAACTAGCGGGAGGGCCTCATGAGCAGTTCTTC; CDR3: CASKLAGGPHEQFF
V: TRBV10-3; D: NA; J: TRBJ2-7; size: NA; DNA: TGTGCCATCAGTGACGGTGACTTTGGCGAGCAGTACTTC; CDR3: CAISDGDFGEQYF
V: TRBV6-5; D: NA; J: TRBJ1-1; size: few; DNA: TGTGCCAGCAGTTCCTTAGCCGGAAGGTTAACTTTCTTT; CDR3: CASSSLAGRLTFF
V: TRBV18; D: NA; J: TRBJ1-1; size: NA; DNA: TGTGCCAGCTCACCCCGGGTGGGGCTGAGCACTGAAGCTTTCTTT; CDR3: CASSPRVGLSTEAFF
V: TRBV29-1; D: NA; J: TRBJ2-7; size: NA; DNA: TGCAGCGTTGAAGCGGGTGGGGGGTACGAGCAGTACTTC; CDR3: CSVEAGGGYEQYF
V: TRBV18; D: NA; J: TRBJ2-7; size: NA; DNA: TGTGCCAGCTCACCCTCACTTGCGGCTAGCTCCTACGAGCAGTACTTC; CDR3: CASSPSLAASSYEQYF
V: TRBV4-1; D: TRBD2; J: TRBJ2-1; size: NA; DNA: TGCGCCAGCAGCCGGGGGACTAGCGGGGTTTACAATGAGCAGTTCTTC; CDR3: CASSRGTSGVYNEQFF
V: TRBV2; D: NA; J: TRBJ2-1; size: NA; DNA: TGTGCCAGCAGAGAAGACAATTACAATGAGCAGTTCTTC; CDR3: CASREDNYNEQFF
V: TRBV7-6; D: NA; J: TRBJ1-2; size: few; DNA: TGTGCCAGCAGCGAACCCCAGGGCCATGGCTACACCTTC; CDR3: CASSEPQGHGYTF
V: TRBV10-3; D: NA; J: TRBJ2-1; size: NA; DNA: TGTGCCATCAGGTCACCGGGACACGATGAGCAGTTCTTC; CDR3: CAIRSPGHDEQFF
V: TRBV27; D: NA; J: TRBJ1-6; size: NA; DNA: TGTGCCAGCAGTTTAAGACAGACACCTCCTGGGGATTCACCCCTCCACTTT; CDR3: CASSLRQTPPGDSPLHF
V: TRBV20-1; D: TRBD1; J: TRBJ1-2; size: NA; DNA: TGCAGTGGGGACAGCTATGGCTACACCTTC; CDR3: CSGDSYGYTF
V: TRBV7-6; D: NA; J: TRBJ2-1; size: NA; DNA: TGTGCCAGCAGCCCCCAGGGTTATGAGCAGTTCTTC; CDR3: CASSPQGYEQFF
V: TRBV2; D: NA; J: TRBJ1-5; size: NA; DNA: TGTGCCAGCAGCCGGGACACCTATAGCAATCAGCCCCAGCATTTT; CDR3: CASSRDTYSNQPQHF
V: TRBV29-1; D: NA; J: TRBJ1-2; size: NA; DNA: TGCAGCGTTGAAGATCGGGTACAGGCCAGTGGCTACACCTTC; CDR3: CSVEDRVQASGYTF
V: TRBV11-2; D: NA; J: TRBJ1-2; size: NA; DNA: TGTGCCAGCAGCTTAGACAGGGTTGGCTACACCTTC; CDR3: CASSLDRVGYTF
V: TRBV2; D: NA; J: TRBJ2-7; size: few; DNA: TGTGCCAGCAGTGAAGGGGCGTTAGGCCCTCATTACGAGCAGTACTTC; CDR3: CASSEGALGPHYEQYF
V: TRBV9; D: TRBD1; J: TRBJ1-4; size: NA; DNA: TGTGCCAGCAGCCCCAGAACGGGACAGACTAATGAAAAACTGTTTTTT; CDR3: CASSPRTGQTNEKLFF
V: TRBV4-3; D: NA; J: TRBJ2-7; size: NA; DNA: TGCGCCAGCAGCCAAGAGGACAGCCGCCTGGAGCAGTACTTC; CDR3: CASSQEDSRLEQYF
V: TRBV5-1; D: NA; J: TRBJ2-2; size: NA; DNA: TGCGCCAGCTTGCCCGGGACAACGAACACCGGGGAGCTGTTTTTT; CDR3: CASLPGTTNTGELFF
V: TRBV19; D: TRBD1; J: TRBJ1-5; size: NA; DNA: TGTGCCAGTAGTGGATTGGCCGGGACAGATAGCAATCAGCCCCAGCATTTT; CDR3: CASSGLAGTDSNQPQHF
V: TRBV28; D: TRBD1; J: TRBJ1-1; size: NA; DNA: TGTGCCAGCAGTCTGGGACAGGGGACCACTGAAGCTTTCTTT; CDR3: CASSLGQGTTEAFF
V: TRBV5-1; D: NA; J: TRBJ2-3; size: NA; DNA: TGCGCCAGCAGGAGTCTAGCGAGTTCTAGCACAGATACGCAGTATTTT; CDR3: CASRSLASSSTDTQYF
V: TRBV7-9; D: NA; J: TRBJ1-2; size: NA; DNA: TGTGCCAGCAGCTTAGCGACACGGATAACTAACTATGGCTACACCTTC; CDR3: CASSLATRITNYGYTF
V: TRBV5-1; D: TRBD2; J: TRBJ2-5; size: NA; DNA: TGCGCCAGCAGCTTGGCCCGGCAAGGTAGCGGGAGTGGCGGGACCCAGTACTTC; CDR3: CASSLARQGSGSGGTQYF
V: TRBV19; D: TRBD1; J: TRBJ2-2; size: NA; DNA: TGTGCCAGTAGTCCGGGACAGGGGAACACCGGGGAGCTGTTTTTT; CDR3: CASSPGQGNTGELFF
V: TRBV27; D: NA; J: TRBJ2-1; size: NA; DNA: TGTGCCAGCAGACCATTAGCGGTCCAGAGCTCCTACAATGAGCAGTTCTTC; CDR3: CASRPLAVQSSYNEQFF
V: TRBV12-5; D: NA; J: TRBJ2-5; size: NA; DNA: TGTGCTAGTGGTTTGCCAACAGGCTCCGGTTCGACCCAGTACTTC; CDR3: CASGLPTGSGSTQYF
V: TRBV6-5; D: TRBD2; J: TRBJ2-2; size: NA; DNA: TGTGCCAGCAGTCCTCCTTGGGGGGGCACCGGGGAGCTGTTTTTT; CDR3: CASSPPWGGTGELFF
V: TRBV5-6; D: TRBD2; J: TRBJ2-7; size: NA; DNA: TGTGCCAGCACCCGGGGCGAGGGAGGGCGGGAAGTCGAGCAGTACTTC; CDR3: CASTRGEGGREVEQYF
V: TRBV10-3; D: NA; J: TRBJ1-5; size: NA; DNA: TGTGCCATCAGTGTGGAGGAGGGAGGGAATCAGCCCCAGCATTTT; CDR3: CAISVEEGGNQPQHF
V: TRBV28; D: NA; J: TRBJ1-5; size: NA; DNA: TGTGCCAGCAGTTATGCCACGGGACACACAAGCAATCAGCCCCAGCATTTT; CDR3: CASSYATGHTSNQPQHF
V: TRBV19; D: TRBD1; J: TRBJ1-3; size: NA; DNA: TGTGCCAGTAGTAACCCGGACAGGGGGCCTACGGACACCATATATTTT; CDR3: CASSNPDRGPTDTIYF